This passage covers 20 T cell receptor beta chains from one sample sequenced in a study of blood T cell repertoires in COVID-19 (TCRdb year 2020). Library preparation used the immunoSEQ multiplex PCR assay. What TCRdb holds here is the immuneACCESS table cut down to in-frame rearrangements. Part of the clones is not present; checked against another copy, under half of the missing clones reflect an unresolved V gene, and the others are unexplained. The sample data list 350,000 or so clones, and 92% of these were observed just once. Jointly, the top ten make up roughly 20% of the sample. The specimen was PBMCs or T cells enriched from blood (not recorded which). These TCRs come from a woman aged 25 to 39 who had recovered from COVID-19.

The gene calls are TRBV19 and TRBJ1-2, with 7 positions matching TRBD1. V lost 5 bases and J lost 0; bases outside the gene matches: 6. The V gene's germline CDR1 is LNHDA and CDR2 SQIVND (reference sequence). This CDR3 spans 15 amino acids. The CDR3 is CASSVPGQPNYGYTF. CDR3 nucleotide sequence: TGTGCCAGTAGTGTCCCGGGACAGCCTAACTATGGCTACACCTTC.

The chain combines TRBV19 with TRBJ2-7; D may be TRBD1 (6 bases). The CDR3 is made up of 14 amino acids. Germline values: CDR1 LNHDA, CDR2 SQIVND (reference sequence). Trimming removed 5 bases from V and 0 bases from J, with 11 bases in between. The CDR3 protein is CASSPDSSSYEQYF. CDR3 sequence (DNA): TGTGCCAGTAGTCCGGACAGTAGCTCCTACGAGCAGTACTTC.

The chain recombines TRBV28 with TRBJ1-5, with 9 bases lining up with TRBD1. The CDR3 runs to 15 residues. The V gene end was trimmed by 2 bases and the J gene end by 6 bases; junction bases not matched to a gene: 5. Germline assignment: CDR1 MDHEN and CDR2 SYDVKM. This chain's CDR3 is CASSLPTGGGQPQHF. CDR3 nucleotides: TGTGCCAGCAGTTTACCGACAGGGGGGGGTCAGCCCCAGCATTTT. Complete variable domain (other parts from reference TRBV28 and TRBJ1-5): DVKVTQSSRYLVKRTGEKVFLECVQDMDHENMFWYRQDPGLGLRLIYFSYDVKMKEKGDIPEGYSVSREKKERFSLILESASTNQTSMYLCASSLPTGGGQPQHFGDGTRLSIL.

V is TRBV10-1 and J is TRBJ1-6; 10 bases agree with TRBD1. The length of the CDR3 is 15 residues. In germline, CDR1 is WNHNN, CDR2 SYGVQD (reference sequence). V gave up 6 bases and J gave up 7 bases; unmatched junction bases: 6. The CDR3 coding sequence is TGCGCCAGCAGACTAAGGGACAGGGGCAATTCACCCCTCCACTTT. Translating gives CASRLRDRGNSPLHF.

In this sample, this clone turned up once. J is TRBJ2-3 and V is TRBV5-1; 8 nucleotides agree with TRBD1. V lost 0 bases and J lost 4; bases outside the gene matches: 7. This CDR3 comprises 16 residues. CDR1 and CDR2 (germline): SGHRS, YFSETQ. DNA of the CDR3: TGCGCCAGCAGCTTGGAGGGCAGGGGGCGGTCAGATACGCAGTATTTT. The encoded protein is CASSLEGRGRSDTQYF.

The chain recombines TRBV9 with TRBJ2-1, with D unresolved. Between the trimmed V and J ends, which lost 2 bases and 0 bases, there was a span of 6 bases. The CDR3 loop spans 14 amino acids. Looked up from germline, CDR1 is SGDLS and CDR2 is YYNGEE. CDR3 loop: CASSVFSSYNEQFF. Written as DNA, the CDR3 is TGTGCCAGCAGCGTTTTTAGCTCCTACAATGAGCAGTTCTTC.

The chain employs TRBV5-1 and TRBJ1-6; TRBD1 aligns across 9 bases. The CDR3 loop spans 17 amino acids. J was trimmed by 9 bases and V by 0 bases; bases with no gene match: 10. Per the germline V gene, CDR1 is SGHRS and CDR2 is YFSETQ. The CDR3 DNA is TGCGCCAGCAGCTTGGCCCCTTTCGACAGGGGGGGTTCACCCCTCCACTTT. Protein sequence: CASSLAPFDRGGSPLHF.

The chain combines TRBV27 with TRBJ2-1; 12 bases line up with TRBD2. The CDR3 extends over 18 amino acids. Germline CDR1 reads MNHEY; CDR2 reads SMNVEV (reference sequence). J was trimmed by 3 bases and V by 2 bases; bases with no gene match: 8. This CDR3 reads CASSLAALAGGHYNEQFF. CDR3 sequence (DNA): TGTGCCAGCAGTTTAGCGGCACTAGCGGGAGGACACTACAATGAGCAGTTCTTC.

The V and J genes are TRBV6-4 and TRBJ2-7; 9 nucleotides agree with TRBD2. Germline CDR1 reads MRHNA; CDR2 reads SNTAGT. The length of the CDR3 is 15 residues. The junction had 4 bases not matched to a gene; V was cut back by 3 bases and J by 1 base. The CDR3 nucleotides are TGTGCCAGCAGTGAGGGGAGCGGGAGGTCCTACGAGCAGTACTTC. Translation gives CASSEGSGRSYEQYF.

The DNA of the CDR3 is TGTGCCAGCAGCTTGGTGGGCAGAAACTATGGCTACACCTTC. Its protein is CASSLVGRNYGYTF. This chain joins TRBV5-4 and TRBJ1-2; D uncertain. Germline V gene data show CDR1 as SGHNT and CDR2 as YYREEE (reference sequence). Between the trimmed V and J ends, which lost 0 bases and 2 bases, there was a span of 8 bases. This CDR3 is built from 14 residues.

This clone was recorded once. The chain is built from TRBV7-6 and TRBJ2-4; 7 positions agree with TRBD2. Germline V gene data show CDR1 as SGHVS and CDR2 as FNYEAQ. Trimming cost V 4 bases and J 9 bases; bases outside gene matches: 18. This CDR3 comprises 17 residues. The CDR3 spells CASSSRPGGTPGGIQYF. In DNA form, the CDR3 reads TGTGCCAGCAGCTCGCGCCCCGGGGGGACCCCCGGGGGCATTCAGTACTTC.

This rearrangement joins TRBV28 to TRBJ1-3, with no clear D. From germline, CDR1 is MDHEN and CDR2 SYDVKM. The CDR3 sequence is 16 residues long. Trimming stripped 4 bases from V and 1 base from J, with 14 bases between. The CDR3 DNA reads TGTGCCAGCAGTTCTCACGGGGAGTCTTCTGGAAACACCATATATTTT. It yields the protein CASSSHGESSGNTIYF.

The chain joins TRBV5-1 to TRBJ2-1; TRBD2 agrees at 9 bases. Germline CDR1 SGHRS, CDR2 YFSETQ. This CDR3 contains 16 residues. V lost 2 bases and J lost 8; bases outside the gene matches: 11. CDR3 sequence: CASSFGTSRSSDEQFF. In nucleotides, the CDR3 is TGCGCCAGCAGCTTTGGGACTAGCAGGAGTAGCGATGAGCAGTTCTTC. Full variable domain (rest looked up from reference TRBV5-1 and TRBJ2-1): KAGVTQTPRYLIKTRGQQVTLSCSPISGHRSVSWYQQTPGQGLQFLFEYFSETQRNKGNFPGRFSGRQFSNSRSEMNVSTLELGDSALYLCASSFGTSRSSDEQFFGPGTRLTVL.

The CDR3 region is CASSLIPGQLSSYEQYF. The DNA for the CDR3 is TGCGCCAGCAGCCTGATCCCCGGACAGCTGAGCTCCTACGAGCAGTACTTC. The chain joins TRBV5-1 to TRBJ2-7; D is possibly TRBD1 (6 bases). CDR1 and CDR2 (germline): SGHRS, YFSETQ. The CDR3 spans 17 residues. Trimming took 4 bases from V and 0 from J, leaving 20 bases between them.

The V and J genes are TRBV2 and TRBJ2-1; D not certain. CDR3 length: 14 amino acids. Germline V CDR1 and CDR2: SNHLY, FYNNEI. Trimming took 4 bases from V and 6 from J, leaving 13 bases between them. The CDR3 sequence is CASSVARSVNEQFF. In DNA, the CDR3 is TGTGCCAGCAGTGTTGCTAGGAGTGTCAATGAGCAGTTCTTC.

The sample holds a few counts of this clone. V and J are TRBV4-2 and TRBJ2-3; D gene ambiguous. Trimming pared 1 base from V and 4 bases from J, leaving 9 bases between. The germline V gene encodes CDR1 LGHNA and CDR2 YNFKEQ. This CDR3 contains 14 residues. The CDR3 is CASSQGSWADTQYF. CDR3 DNA sequence: TGTGCCAGCAGCCAAGGGAGCTGGGCAGATACGCAGTATTTT.

This clone was seen more than once but under ten times. This chain uses TRBV24-1 with TRBJ2-1, with D maybe TRBD2 (6 bases). The germline gives CDR1 KGHDR, CDR2 SFDVKD. With 1 base removed from V and 9 bases from J, the gap between germline ends came to 9 bases. The CDR3 totals 13 residues. The CDR3 coding sequence is TGTGCCACCAGTGATTTTGGGGGAGGTGAGCAGTTCTTC. It translates to CATSDFGGGEQFF.

CDR3 loop: CASSFGDINQPQHF. The CDR3 bases are TGTGCCAGCAGCTTCGGGGACATAAATCAGCCCCAGCATTTT. The V and J genes are TRBV5-6 and TRBJ1-5; a weak D match, TRBD1 (6 bases). CDR3 length: 14 amino acids. V was shortened by 2 bases and J by 4 bases, with 10 bases between the two germline ends. Per the germline V gene, CDR1 is SGHDT and CDR2 is YYEEEE.

The chain carries TRBV2 and TRBJ1-6; 8 nucleotides match TRBD1. Germline V lookup: CDR1 SNHLY, CDR2 FYNNEI. This CDR3 has 14 amino acids. Trimming at V came to 4 bases and at J to 10 bases, leaving 6 bases not matched to a gene. Here the CDR3 DNA reads TGTGCCAGCAGTGCTACGACAGGGGTATCACCCCTCCACTTT. Encoded protein: CASSATTGVSPLHF.

The chain recombines TRBV4-1 with TRBJ2-7; 10 positions match TRBD1. The CDR3 has 17 amino acids. V shed 1 base, J shed 3 bases, and the junction held 9 bases outside the gene matches. Per germline, CDR1 MGHRA and CDR2 YSYEKL. The CDR3 DNA is TGCGCCAGCAGCCAAGTGTGGGACAGGGGAGGAGTCTACGAGCAGTACTTC. The encoded protein is CASSQVWDRGGVYEQYF.